These T cell receptor beta chains were read from a single sample in a study of blood T cell repertoires in COVID-19. Here immunoSEQ multiplex PCR was the method, and the copy in TCRdb shows in-frame clones only, minus some. The sample holds some 220,000 clones, 84% seen once. The sample consisted of peripheral blood. These receptors all stem from a man between 50 and 59 years old with active or convalescent COVID-19. Each CDR3 is given with its conserved first and last residue. D genes are given only for firm matches. Part of the rows lack a size; the others show once, few, many or a class for expanded clones.

V gene: TRBV4-3; clone size: .; J gene: TRBJ2-2; D gene: .; CDR3 protein: CASSQDLSTYTGELFF; CDR3 DNA: TGCGCCAGCAGCCAAGATCTTTCCACATACACCGGGGAGCTGTTTTTT
V gene: TRBV11-3; clone size: .; J gene: TRBJ2-3; D gene: TRBD1; CDR3 protein: CASSSRTGRQRDTQYF; CDR3 DNA: TGTGCCAGCAGCTCCAGGACAGGTCGCCAACGAGATACGCAGTATTTT
V gene: TRBV6-2/TRBV6-3; clone size: .; J gene: TRBJ1-2; D gene: TRBD1; CDR3 protein: CASSNGMGQGMAEDYGYTF; CDR3 DNA: TGTGCCAGCAGCAACGGGATGGGACAGGGTATGGCGGAGGACTATGGCTACACCTTC
V gene: TRBV6-5; clone size: .; J gene: TRBJ2-1; D gene: .; CDR3 protein: CASSYSAGPNEQFF; CDR3 DNA: TGTGCCAGCAGTTACTCGGCAGGCCCCAATGAGCAGTTCTTC
V gene: TRBV19; clone size: .; J gene: TRBJ2-5; D gene: TRBD2; CDR3 protein: CASSIDPIPGLAGGQKTQYF; CDR3 DNA: TGTGCCAGTAGTATAGATCCTATTCCGGGACTAGCGGGGGGGCAGAAGACCCAGTACTTC
V gene: TRBV7-9; clone size: .; J gene: TRBJ2-3; D gene: TRBD1; CDR3 protein: CASSPGTDLGTDTQYF; CDR3 DNA: TGTGCCAGCAGCCCAGGGACAGACCTTGGCACAGATACGCAGTATTTT
V gene: TRBV6-5; clone size: .; J gene: TRBJ1-2; D gene: .; CDR3 protein: CASRRELRAGGYTF; CDR3 DNA: TGTGCCAGCAGAAGAGAACTCAGGGCTGGTGGCTACACCTTC
V gene: TRBV3-1/TRBV3-2; clone size: .; J gene: TRBJ2-1; D gene: .; CDR3 protein: CASSPTLSSYNEQFF; CDR3 DNA: TGTGCCAGCAGCCCGACTTTAAGCTCCTACAATGAGCAGTTCTTC
V gene: TRBV24-1; clone size: once; J gene: TRBJ1-5; D gene: .; CDR3 protein: CATSGTGVNQPQHF; CDR3 DNA: TGTGCCACCAGTGGCACAGGAGTAAATCAGCCCCAGCATTTT
V gene: TRBV5-4; clone size: once; J gene: TRBJ1-4; D gene: TRBD1; CDR3 protein: CASSRKGAGEKLFF; CDR3 DNA: TGTGCCAGCAGTCGGAAGGGGGCGGGAGAAAAACTGTTTTTT
V gene: TRBV7-9; clone size: .; J gene: TRBJ2-7; D gene: .; CDR3 protein: CASSGDNSYEQYF; CDR3 DNA: TGTGCCAGCAGCGGGGACAACTCCTACGAGCAGTACTTC
V gene: TRBV19; clone size: .; J gene: TRBJ1-1; D gene: .; CDR3 protein: CASRQGMNTEAFF; CDR3 DNA: TGTGCCAGTAGGCAGGGAATGAACACTGAAGCTTTCTTT
V gene: TRBV7-9; clone size: .; J gene: TRBJ2-5; D gene: TRBD1; CDR3 protein: CASSPGQGRETQYF; CDR3 DNA: TGTGCCAGCAGCCCAGGACAGGGGAGGGAGACCCAGTACTTC
V gene: TRBV19; clone size: .; J gene: TRBJ2-1; D gene: TRBD1; CDR3 protein: CASSTTDRGRNEQFF; CDR3 DNA: TGTGCCAGTAGCACGACGGACAGGGGGCGGAATGAGCAGTTCTTC
V gene: TRBV5-1; clone size: .; J gene: TRBJ1-5; D gene: .; CDR3 protein: CASSLEGGGQPQHF; CDR3 DNA: TGCGCCAGCAGCTTGGAAGGGGGGGGCCAGCCCCAGCATTTT
V gene: TRBV2; clone size: .; J gene: TRBJ2-5; D gene: TRBD1; CDR3 protein: CASSELGQGETQYF; CDR3 DNA: TGTGCCAGCAGTGAATTGGGACAGGGGGAGACCCAGTACTTC
V gene: TRBV15; clone size: .; J gene: TRBJ1-4; D gene: TRBD1; CDR3 protein: CATSRFPTGGNEKLFF; CDR3 DNA: TGTGCCACCAGCAGATTTCCGACAGGGGGTAATGAAAAACTGTTTTTT
V gene: TRBV5-1; clone size: .; J gene: TRBJ1-1; D gene: TRBD1; CDR3 protein: CASRGDRVNTEAFF; CDR3 DNA: TGCGCCAGCAGGGGGGACAGGGTGAACACTGAAGCTTTCTTT
V gene: TRBV5-6; clone size: .; J gene: TRBJ1-2; D gene: TRBD1; CDR3 protein: CASSEIDRGGIYTF; CDR3 DNA: TGTGCCAGCAGCGAGATCGACAGGGGAGGCATCTACACCTTC
V gene: TRBV4-3; clone size: .; J gene: TRBJ2-5; D gene: TRBD1; CDR3 protein: CASSQDNRGRGETQYF; CDR3 DNA: TGCGCCAGCAGCCAAGACAACAGGGGGCGAGGAGAGACCCAGTACTTC
V gene: TRBV12-3/TRBV12-4; clone size: .; J gene: TRBJ2-5; D gene: .; CDR3 protein: CASTSRGLETQYF; CDR3 DNA: TGTGCCAGTACCTCTCGGGGATTGGAGACCCAGTACTTC
V gene: TRBV28; clone size: .; J gene: TRBJ1-4; D gene: TRBD1; CDR3 protein: CASSRGTGGMANEKLFF; CDR3 DNA: TGTGCCAGCTCTCGAGGGACAGGGGGTATGGCTAATGAAAAACTGTTTTTT
V gene: TRBV4-1; clone size: .; J gene: TRBJ1-5; D gene: TRBD1; CDR3 protein: CASSPTGANQPQHF; CDR3 DNA: TGCGCCAGCAGCCCCACAGGGGCAAATCAGCCCCAGCATTTT
V gene: TRBV9; clone size: .; J gene: TRBJ2-1; D gene: .; CDR3 protein: CASSVIGVGEQFF; CDR3 DNA: TGTGCCAGCAGCGTAATAGGGGTCGGTGAGCAGTTCTTC
V gene: TRBV29-1; clone size: .; J gene: TRBJ2-3; D gene: TRBD2; CDR3 protein: CSVGLAGSADTQYF; CDR3 DNA: TGCAGCGTCGGGCTAGCGGGATCGGCAGATACGCAGTATTTT
V gene: TRBV18; clone size: .; J gene: TRBJ1-5; D gene: .; CDR3 protein: CASSPSQGNQPQHF; CDR3 DNA: TGTGCCAGCTCACCGTCGCAGGGCAATCAGCCCCAGCATTTT
V gene: TRBV11-1; clone size: .; J gene: TRBJ2-1; D gene: .; CDR3 protein: CASSFLGSYNEQFF; CDR3 DNA: TGTGCCAGCAGCTTCCTAGGTTCCTACAATGAGCAGTTCTTC
V gene: TRBV4-2; clone size: .; J gene: TRBJ1-6; D gene: .; CDR3 protein: CASSQEAGASNSPLHF; CDR3 DNA: TGTGCCAGCAGCCAAGAAGCTGGGGCCTCTAATTCACCCCTCCACTTT
V gene: TRBV5-1; clone size: .; J gene: TRBJ2-7; D gene: TRBD1; CDR3 protein: CASSLRSGTGWDEQYF; CDR3 DNA: TGCGCCAGCAGCTTGAGGTCCGGGACAGGGTGGGACGAGCAGTACTTC
V gene: TRBV28; clone size: .; J gene: TRBJ1-4; D gene: .; CDR3 protein: CASSFVGEGEKLFF; CDR3 DNA: TGTGCCAGCAGTTTTGTCGGGGAGGGTGAAAAACTGTTTTTT
V gene: TRBV19; clone size: .; J gene: TRBJ1-1; D gene: .; CDR3 protein: CASSPQGLNTEAFF; CDR3 DNA: TGTGCCAGTAGTCCACAGGGTTTGAACACTGAAGCTTTCTTT
V gene: TRBV5-6; clone size: .; J gene: TRBJ2-2; D gene: TRBD1; CDR3 protein: CASSSMVGTANSGELFF; CDR3 DNA: TGTGCCAGCAGCTCCATGGTCGGGACAGCTAATTCCGGGGAGCTGTTTTTT
V gene: TRBV4-3; clone size: .; J gene: TRBJ2-1; D gene: .; CDR3 protein: CASSQDLGAWASNEQFF; CDR3 DNA: TGCGCCAGCAGCCAAGATCTGGGAGCCTGGGCCTCCAATGAGCAGTTCTTC
V gene: TRBV11-1; clone size: .; J gene: TRBJ2-5; D gene: TRBD1; CDR3 protein: CASSFQGAGETQYF; CDR3 DNA: TGTGCCAGCAGCTTCCAGGGGGCGGGAGAGACCCAGTACTTC
V gene: TRBV11-3; clone size: .; J gene: TRBJ2-1; D gene: TRBD1; CDR3 protein: CASSLAPRQGLNEQFF; CDR3 DNA: TGTGCCAGCAGCTTAGCTCCACGACAGGGTCTCAATGAGCAGTTCTTC
V gene: TRBV14; clone size: .; J gene: TRBJ1-2; D gene: .; CDR3 protein: CASSQAQGRRLGNGYTF; CDR3 DNA: TGTGCCAGCAGCCAAGCACAGGGCCGCAGGTTGGGGAATGGCTACACCTTC
V gene: TRBV11-1; clone size: .; J gene: TRBJ2-1; D gene: .; CDR3 protein: CASSPIPDEQFF; CDR3 DNA: TGTGCCAGCAGCCCGATCCCGGATGAGCAGTTCTTC